The TCR beta chain described here comes from a study of cytomegalovirus exposure and HLA in healthy donors. PCR used 60 Vbeta primers and 13 Jbeta primers. Profiling relied on immunoSEQ multiplex PCR, and the TCRdb table lists in-frame clones only, not all of them. Of 100,000 to 150,000 clones detected, 75% to 85% appear once; the ten largest clones hold around 6.4%. Notes on the study in general: Information on immune exposure was restricted to one variable (CMV serostatus). In a later analysis, a genetic analysis reported fewer productive-TCR N-insertions in an Asian-associated ancestry cluster than the cohort average. The authors later found HLA-associated TCR beta chains more clonally expanded than equally common others. Sequencing probably produced one cluster of sequence variants that were highly shared.

This CDR3 has 12 residues. Trimming took 7 bases from V and 0 from J, leaving 4 bases between them. Germline loops: CDR1 SGHRS, CDR2 YFSETQ. Concerning this clone itself: Its antigen is as yet unknown.

Sequenced material: PBMCs. The source is a middle-aged woman in good health and CMV-seropositive. The chain couples TRBV5-1 to TRBJ1-4; D gene unclear. The CDR3 loop is CASGTTNEKLFF. In DNA form, the CDR3 reads TGCGCCAGCGGCACAACTAATGAAAAACTGTTTTTT.